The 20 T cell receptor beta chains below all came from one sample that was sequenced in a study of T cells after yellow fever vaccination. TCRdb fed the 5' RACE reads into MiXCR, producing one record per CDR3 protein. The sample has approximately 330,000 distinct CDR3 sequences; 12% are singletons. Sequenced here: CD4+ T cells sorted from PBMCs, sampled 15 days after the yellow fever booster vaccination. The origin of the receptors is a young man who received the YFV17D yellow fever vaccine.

CDR3 amino acids: CASSVGFSGNQPQHF. As DNA, the CDR3 is TGTGCCAGCAGCGTAGGATTCTCAGGTAATCAGCCCCAGCATTTT. The chain joins TRBV9 to TRBJ1-5; no clear D gene. Germline values: CDR1 SGDLS, CDR2 YYNGEE. CDR3 size: 15 residues. The V gene lost 0 bases and the J gene lost 4 bases, with 11 bases spanning the gap.

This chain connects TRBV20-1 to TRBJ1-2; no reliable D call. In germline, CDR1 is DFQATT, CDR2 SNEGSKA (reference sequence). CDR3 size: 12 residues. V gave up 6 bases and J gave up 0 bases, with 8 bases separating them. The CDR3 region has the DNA TGCAGTGCCCTAAGCTCTAACTATGGCTACACCTTC. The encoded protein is CSALSSNYGYTF.

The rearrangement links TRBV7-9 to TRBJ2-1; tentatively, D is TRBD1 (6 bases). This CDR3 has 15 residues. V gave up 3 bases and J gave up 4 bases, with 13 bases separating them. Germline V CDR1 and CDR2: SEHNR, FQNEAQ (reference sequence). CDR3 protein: CASSFQRGTYNEQFF. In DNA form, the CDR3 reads TGTGCCAGCAGCTTTCAGAGGGGGACATACAATGAGCAGTTCTTC.

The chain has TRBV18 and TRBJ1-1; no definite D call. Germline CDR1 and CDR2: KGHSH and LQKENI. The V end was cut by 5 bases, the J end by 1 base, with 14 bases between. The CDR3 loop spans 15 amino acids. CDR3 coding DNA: TGTGCCAGCTCAGGGCCCGAGGGATGGAACACTGAAGCTTTCTTT. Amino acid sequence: CASSGPEGWNTEAFF.

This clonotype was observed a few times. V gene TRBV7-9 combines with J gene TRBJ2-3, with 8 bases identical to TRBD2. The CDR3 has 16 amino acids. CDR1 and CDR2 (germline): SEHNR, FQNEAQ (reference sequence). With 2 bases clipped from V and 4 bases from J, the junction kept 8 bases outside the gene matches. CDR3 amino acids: CASSLSAGGASDTQYF. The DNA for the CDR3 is TGTGCCAGCAGCTTATCGGCCGGGGGGGCCTCAGATACGCAGTATTTT.

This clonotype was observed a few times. CDR3 amino acids: CASAGTGLGYTF. In DNA form, the CDR3 reads TGTGCCAGCGCCGGGACAGGGCTTGGCTACACCTTC. J is TRBJ1-2 and V is TRBV25-1; 9 bases align to TRBD1. Per germline, CDR1 MGHDK and CDR2 SYGVNS. V lost 8 bases, J lost 7 bases, and 5 bases stayed unmatched. The CDR3 has 12 amino acids.

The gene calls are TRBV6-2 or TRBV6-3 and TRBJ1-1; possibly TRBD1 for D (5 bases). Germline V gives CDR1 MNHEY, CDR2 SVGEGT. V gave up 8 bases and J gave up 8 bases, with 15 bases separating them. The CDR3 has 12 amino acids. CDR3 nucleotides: TGTGCCAGCCACGGGGCCGGCAGGGAAGCTTTCTTT. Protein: CASHGAGREAFF.

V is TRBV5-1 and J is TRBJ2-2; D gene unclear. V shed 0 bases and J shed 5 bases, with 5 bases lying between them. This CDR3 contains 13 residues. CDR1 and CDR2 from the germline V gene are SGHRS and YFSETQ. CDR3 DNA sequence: TGCGCCAGCAGCTTGGTGGTTACCGGGGAGCTGTTTTTT. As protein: CASSLVVTGELFF.

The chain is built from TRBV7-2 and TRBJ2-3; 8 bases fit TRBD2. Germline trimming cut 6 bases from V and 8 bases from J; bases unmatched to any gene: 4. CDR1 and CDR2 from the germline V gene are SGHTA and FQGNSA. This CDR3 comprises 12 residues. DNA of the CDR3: TGTGCCAGCAGTTATAGCGGGGTTACGCAGTATTTT. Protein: CASSYSGVTQYF.

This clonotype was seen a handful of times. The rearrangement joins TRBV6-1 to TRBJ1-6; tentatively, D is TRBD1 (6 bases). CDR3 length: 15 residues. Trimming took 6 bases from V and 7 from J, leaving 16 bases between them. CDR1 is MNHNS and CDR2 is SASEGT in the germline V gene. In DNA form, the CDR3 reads TGTGCCAGCAGAGGGGGGGGCCCGGAAAATTCACCCCTCCACTTT. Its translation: CASRGGGPENSPLHF.

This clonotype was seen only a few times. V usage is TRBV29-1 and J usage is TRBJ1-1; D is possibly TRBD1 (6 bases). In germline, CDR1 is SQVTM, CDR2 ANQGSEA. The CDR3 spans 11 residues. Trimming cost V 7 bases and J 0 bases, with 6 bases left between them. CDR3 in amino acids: CSGTVNTEAFF. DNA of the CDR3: TGCAGCGGGACAGTGAACACTGAAGCTTTCTTT.

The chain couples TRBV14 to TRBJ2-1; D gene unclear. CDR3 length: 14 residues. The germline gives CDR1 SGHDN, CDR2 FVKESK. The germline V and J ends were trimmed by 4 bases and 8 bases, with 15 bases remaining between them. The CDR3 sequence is CASSLEDLRDEQFF. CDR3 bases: TGTGCCAGCAGCCTGGAAGACCTTAGGGATGAGCAGTTCTTC.

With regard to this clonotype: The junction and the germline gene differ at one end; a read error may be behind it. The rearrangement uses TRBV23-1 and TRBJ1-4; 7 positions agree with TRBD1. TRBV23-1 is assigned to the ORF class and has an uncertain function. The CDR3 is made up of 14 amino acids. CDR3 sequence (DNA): TGCGACAGCGGTGGGGACAGATTTAATGAAAAACTGTTTTTT. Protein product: CDSGGDRFNEKLFF.

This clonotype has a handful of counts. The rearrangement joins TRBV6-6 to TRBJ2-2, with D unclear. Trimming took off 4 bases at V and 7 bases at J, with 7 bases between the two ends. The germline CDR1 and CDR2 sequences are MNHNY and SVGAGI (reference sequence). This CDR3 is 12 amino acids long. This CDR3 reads CASSSWDGELFF. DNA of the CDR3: TGTGCCAGCAGTTCATGGGACGGGGAGCTGTTTTTT.

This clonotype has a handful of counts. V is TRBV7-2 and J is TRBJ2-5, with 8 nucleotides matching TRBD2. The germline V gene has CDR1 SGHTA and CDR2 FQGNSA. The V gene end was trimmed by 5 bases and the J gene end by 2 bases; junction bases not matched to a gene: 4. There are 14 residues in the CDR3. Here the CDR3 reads CASSMGLEQETQYF. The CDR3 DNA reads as TGTGCCAGCAGCATGGGACTAGAGCAAGAGACCCAGTACTTC.

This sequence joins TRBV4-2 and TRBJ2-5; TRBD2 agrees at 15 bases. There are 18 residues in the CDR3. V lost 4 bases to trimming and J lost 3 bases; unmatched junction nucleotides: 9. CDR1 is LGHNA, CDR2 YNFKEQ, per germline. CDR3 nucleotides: TGTGCCAGCAGCCCCGACGGACTAGCGGGGGGGTTTGAAGAGACCCAGTACTTC. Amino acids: CASSPDGLAGGFEETQYF.

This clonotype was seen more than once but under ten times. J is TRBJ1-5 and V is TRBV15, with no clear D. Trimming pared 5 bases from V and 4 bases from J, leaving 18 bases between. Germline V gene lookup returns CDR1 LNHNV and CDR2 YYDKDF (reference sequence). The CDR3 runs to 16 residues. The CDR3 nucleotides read TGTGCCACCAGCCTGACGGCCGGGGTGGGAAATCAGCCCCAGCATTTT. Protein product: CATSLTAGVGNQPQHF.

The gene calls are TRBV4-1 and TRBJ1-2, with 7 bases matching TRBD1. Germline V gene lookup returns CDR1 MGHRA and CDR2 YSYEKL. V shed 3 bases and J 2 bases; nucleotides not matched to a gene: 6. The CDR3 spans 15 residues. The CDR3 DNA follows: TGCGCCAGCAGCCAGGCCATGACAGGGAACTATGGCTACACCTTC. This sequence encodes CASSQAMTGNYGYTF.

CDR3 coding DNA: TGTGCCAGCACGCCGGGGGCTCCCCTCAATCAGCCCCAGCATTTT. It specifies CASTPGAPLNQPQHF. The rearrangement joins TRBV12-3 or TRBV12-4 to TRBJ1-5, with a tentative D call TRBD1 (6 bases). Trimming cost V 7 bases and J 3 bases, with 16 bases left between them. The CDR3 spans 15 residues.

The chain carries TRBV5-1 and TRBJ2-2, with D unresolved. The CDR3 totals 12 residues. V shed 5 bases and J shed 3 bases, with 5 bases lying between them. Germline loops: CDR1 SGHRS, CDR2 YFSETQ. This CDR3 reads CASRPHTGELFF. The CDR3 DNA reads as TGCGCCAGCAGACCCCACACCGGGGAGCTGTTTTTT.